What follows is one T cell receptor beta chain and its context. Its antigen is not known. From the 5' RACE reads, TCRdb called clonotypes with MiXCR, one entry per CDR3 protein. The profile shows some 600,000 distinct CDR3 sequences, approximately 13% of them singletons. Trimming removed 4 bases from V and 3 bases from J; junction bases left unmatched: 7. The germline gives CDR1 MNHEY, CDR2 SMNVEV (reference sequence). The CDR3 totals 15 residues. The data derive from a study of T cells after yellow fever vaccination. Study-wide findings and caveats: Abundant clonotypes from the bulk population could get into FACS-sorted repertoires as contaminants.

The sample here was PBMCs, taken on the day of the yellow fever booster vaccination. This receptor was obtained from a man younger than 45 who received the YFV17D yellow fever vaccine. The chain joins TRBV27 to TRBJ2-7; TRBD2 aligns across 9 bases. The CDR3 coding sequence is TGTGCCAGCAGTTCTTCCCATAGCGGGAGCTACGAGCAGTACTTC. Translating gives CASSSSHSGSYEQYF.